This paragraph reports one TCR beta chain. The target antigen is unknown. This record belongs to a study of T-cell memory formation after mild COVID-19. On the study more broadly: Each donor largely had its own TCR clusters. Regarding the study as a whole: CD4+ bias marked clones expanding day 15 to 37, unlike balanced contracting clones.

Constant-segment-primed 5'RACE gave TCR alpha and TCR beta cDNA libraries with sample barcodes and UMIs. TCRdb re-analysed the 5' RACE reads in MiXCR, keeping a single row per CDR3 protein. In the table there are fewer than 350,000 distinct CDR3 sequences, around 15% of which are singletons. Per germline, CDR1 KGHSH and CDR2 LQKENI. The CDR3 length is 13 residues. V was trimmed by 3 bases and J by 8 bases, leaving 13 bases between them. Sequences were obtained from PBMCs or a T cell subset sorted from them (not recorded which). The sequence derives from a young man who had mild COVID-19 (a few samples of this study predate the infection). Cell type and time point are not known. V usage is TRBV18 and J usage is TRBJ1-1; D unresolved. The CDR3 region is CASSPLETEEAFF. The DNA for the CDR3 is TGTGCCAGCTCACCGCTCGAAACGGAAGAAGCTTTCTTT.